This TCR beta chain was documented in a study of CXCR3-negative and CXCR3-positive naive CD8 T cells (dated by TCRdb to 2018 to 2020). As for the study more broadly: In total, some 140 million TRB reads were obtained, which works out to roughly 1.5 +/- 0.3 million reads per library. Data from fewer than 12 donors, pooled across two independent experiments, went into the diversity and physicochemical repertoire analyses. Naive subsets from a handful of donors and memory cells from 3 donors were included in the TRBV-TRBJ cluster analysis.

The germline V gene gives CDR1 as SGHVS and CDR2 as FNYEAQ. The CDR3 starts with the cysteine, ends with the phenylalanine, and has 16 residues. The DNA is not on file. Each CD8+ T cell subset was flow-sorted in triplicate, with some 300,000 cells per subset placed directly into RLT lysis buffer. To exclude memory contaminants, naive CD8+ T cells were stringently defined as CD45RO-CCR7+CD27+CD95-. Peripheral blood mononuclear cells were isolated from buffy coats using standard density gradient centrifugation. A FACSAria III was used to flow-sort naive CXCR3-negative and CXCR3-positive CD8+ T cells. Total RNA was extracted from sorted cells using an RNeasy Mini Kit. In regard to this clonotype: Its target antigen remains unknown.

The instrument given in TCRdb is NextSeq 550. The Human TCR Profiling Kit (MiLaboratory) was used to prepare UMI-labeled 5' RACE TRB cDNA libraries. cDNA synthesis used the entire amount of extracted RNA, and PCR amplification then used the entire amount of cDNA produced. Libraries were prepared in parallel with an identical number of PCR cycles. Per the authors' processing: With a requirement of at least two reads per UMI, MIGEC and MiXCR extracted about 48,000 +/- 9,800 unique UMI-labeled TRB cDNA molecules per library. An average of around 40,000 +/- 10,000 functional in-frame TRB CDR3 nucleotide clonotypes without stop codons was found per library. After downsampling to 5000 UMI-labeled TRB molecules per sample, diversity metrics such as normalized Shannon-Wiener and Chao1 were calculated in VDJtools. VDJtools computed clonotype-size-weighted physicochemical properties of the central five CDR3 residues: interaction energy, strength, volume and Kidera factor 4. TCRdb reprocessed the sequencing reads and holds a single record per CDR3 protein sequence, with no DNA. The V and J calls reflect TCRdb's pipeline rather than the authors' work. The table kept for this sample lists about 56,000 distinct CDR3 sequences. The ten largest make up roughly 0.73% of the sample.

The research as a whole found: CXCR3 expression partially decreased after cryopreservation, so most assays used freshly isolated PBMCs. TRB CDR3s from CXCR3-positive naive cells showed higher hydrophobicity (lower Kidera factor 4), lower energy, and higher strength and volume indices than CXCR3-negative naive cells. Similar TRBV-TRBJ usage was shown by naive CXCR3-negative and CXCR3-positive cells from the same donor, whereas distinct patterns were shown by memory cells. Because surface CD5, which has been linked to self-reactivity in mice, was comparable between naive subsets, TCR interaction strength was also inferred from TRB CDR3 physicochemical properties. Repertoire diversity was comparably high in both naive subsets but much lower in memory CD8+ T cells.

The sequencing sample was made of naive CXCR3+ CD8+ T cells from blood. Explained via the paper, the cell subset or site label denotes: CD45RO-CCR7+CD27+CD95- naive CD8+ T cells expressing CXCR3 (TNR3+). The chain uses TRBV7-6 and TRBJ2-1; TCRdb's assignment of TRBD2 cannot be checked, as there is no DNA. This sequence was found in a human donor in good health. Some clones in this sample may be carry-over from other donors' samples. The CDR3 region has the sequence CASSLAAAGGSNEQFF.